What follows are 3 T cell receptor beta chains derived from one specimen sequenced in a study of tumor and adjacent non-tumor tissue in lung cancer. RNA was extracted from bulk tissue without any cell sorting. More than 3 cm separated this lung sample from the edge of the tumor. TCRbeta libraries were built with three rounds of nested PCR, modified from ARM-PCR. TCRdb reprocessed the multiplex PCR reads with MiXCR, giving one entry per CDR3 protein. The data contain roughly 75,000 distinct CDR3 sequences, nearly 70% of them singletons. The sequenced material came from distant non-tumor lung tissue. These TCRs come from a woman between 45 and 60 years old with non-small cell lung cancer.

Notes on this clonotype: This may come from a read error, since a much larger clone is one base off. The chain has TRBV28 and TRBJ2-1; TRBD2 agrees at 13 bases. CDR3 length equals 18 residues. The V segment lost 6 bases and the J segment 5 bases; nucleotides outside the gene matches: 13. CDR1 and CDR2 from the germline V gene are MDHEN and SYDVKM. The CDR3 spells CASRSYWTSGSQNNEQFF. CDR3 bases: TGTGCCAGCAGGTCCTATTGGACTAGCGGGAGCCAAAACAATGAGCAGTTCTTC.

As to this clonotype: With a much larger clone just one base away, this may be a read error. This rearrangement joins TRBV20-1 to TRBJ2-1; 7 positions agree with TRBD2. The CDR3 covers 16 residues. The germline gives CDR1 DFQATT, CDR2 SNEGSKA (reference sequence). Trimming at V came to 1 base and at J to 4 bases, leaving 10 bases not matched to a gene. The DNA for the CDR3 is TGCAGTGCTAGAGTCCCACAGGCGGGAGATTACAATGAGCAGTTCTTC. This sequence encodes CSARVPQAGDYNEQFF.

Concerning this clonotype: A much larger clone differs from this one at a single base, so this may be a read error. The J gene is TRBJ2-5, the V gene TRBV4-2; D perhaps matches TRBD2 (7 bases). Germline V gene lookup returns CDR1 LGHNA and CDR2 YNFKEQ. CDR3 length equals 20 residues. V lost 4 bases, J lost 6 bases, and 33 bases lay in between. This CDR3 reads CASSRIKEGERGRTQKTQYF. CDR3 bases: TGTGCCAGCAGCCGCATAAAAGAGGGGGAGCGGGGCCGGACACAAAAGACCCAGTACTTC.